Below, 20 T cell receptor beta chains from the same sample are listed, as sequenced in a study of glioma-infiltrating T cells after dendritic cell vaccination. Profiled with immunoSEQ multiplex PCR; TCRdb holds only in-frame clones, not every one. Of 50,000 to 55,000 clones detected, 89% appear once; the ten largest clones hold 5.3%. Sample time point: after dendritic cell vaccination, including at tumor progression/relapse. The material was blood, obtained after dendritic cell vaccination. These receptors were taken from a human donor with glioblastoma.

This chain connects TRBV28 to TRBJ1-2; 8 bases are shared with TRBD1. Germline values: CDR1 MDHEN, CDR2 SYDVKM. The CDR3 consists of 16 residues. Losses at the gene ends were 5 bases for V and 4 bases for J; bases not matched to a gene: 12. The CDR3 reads CASSPRTGRRGYGYTF. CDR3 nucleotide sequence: TGTGCCAGCAGTCCGCGGACAGGGCGGCGGGGCTATGGCTACACCTTC.

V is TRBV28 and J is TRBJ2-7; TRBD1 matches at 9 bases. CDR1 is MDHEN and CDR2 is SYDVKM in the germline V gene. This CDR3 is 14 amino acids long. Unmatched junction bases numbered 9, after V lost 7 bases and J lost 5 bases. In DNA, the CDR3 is TGTGCCAGCACTGAAACAGGGGGCTACCACGAGCAGTACTTC. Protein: CASTETGGYHEQYF.

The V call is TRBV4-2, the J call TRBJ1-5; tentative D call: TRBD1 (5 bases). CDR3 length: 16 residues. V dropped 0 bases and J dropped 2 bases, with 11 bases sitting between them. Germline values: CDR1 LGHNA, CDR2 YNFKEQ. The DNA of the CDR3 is TGTGCCAGCAGCCAAGAGGGGGGTGTCGGCAATCAGCCCCAGCATTTT. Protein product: CASSQEGGVGNQPQHF.

The CDR3 nucleotides read TGCAGCGTTGCTCGGGACAGGGGCACAGATACGCAGTATTTT. Its translation: CSVARDRGTDTQYF. This chain uses TRBV29-1 with TRBJ2-3; 9 nucleotides match TRBD1. Losses at the gene ends were 4 bases for V and 1 base for J; bases not matched to a gene: 3. Germline CDR1 SQVTM, CDR2 ANQGSEA. This CDR3 comprises 14 residues.

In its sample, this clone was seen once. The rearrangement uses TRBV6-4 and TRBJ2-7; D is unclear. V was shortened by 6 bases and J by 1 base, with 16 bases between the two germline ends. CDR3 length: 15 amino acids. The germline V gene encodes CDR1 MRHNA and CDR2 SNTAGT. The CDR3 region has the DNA TGTGCCAGCAGGCTCTACTTCCGGTGGTCCTACGAGCAGTACTTC. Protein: CASRLYFRWSYEQYF.

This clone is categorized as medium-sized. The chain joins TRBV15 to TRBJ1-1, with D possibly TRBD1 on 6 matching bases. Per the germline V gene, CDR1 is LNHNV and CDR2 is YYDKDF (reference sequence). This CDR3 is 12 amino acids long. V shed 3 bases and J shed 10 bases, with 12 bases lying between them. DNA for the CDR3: TGTGCCACCAGCAGTGACAGGCCGGTAGCTTTCTTT. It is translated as CATSSDRPVAFF.

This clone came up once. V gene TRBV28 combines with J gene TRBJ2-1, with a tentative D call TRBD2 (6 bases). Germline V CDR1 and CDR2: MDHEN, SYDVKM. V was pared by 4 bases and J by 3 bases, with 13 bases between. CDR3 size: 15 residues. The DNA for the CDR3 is TGTGCCAGCAGTTCCGCGGGACTTGTCTACAATGAGCAGTTCTTC. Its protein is CASSSAGLVYNEQFF.

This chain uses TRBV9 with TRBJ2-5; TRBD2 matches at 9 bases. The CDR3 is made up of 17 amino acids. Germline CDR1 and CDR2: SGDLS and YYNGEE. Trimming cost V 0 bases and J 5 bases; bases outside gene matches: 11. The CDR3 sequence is CASSVGPSGRLRETQYF. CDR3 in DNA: TGTGCCAGCAGCGTAGGCCCCAGCGGGAGGCTTCGGGAGACCCAGTACTTC.

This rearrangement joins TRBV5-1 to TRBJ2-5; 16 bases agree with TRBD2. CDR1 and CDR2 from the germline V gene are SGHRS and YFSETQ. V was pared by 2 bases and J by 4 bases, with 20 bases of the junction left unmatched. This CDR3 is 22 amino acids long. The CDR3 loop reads CASSFSTGLAGGPRSRRETQYF. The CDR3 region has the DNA TGCGCCAGCAGCTTTTCTACGGGACTAGCGGGAGGGCCGAGGTCGCGTAGAGAGACCCAGTACTTC.

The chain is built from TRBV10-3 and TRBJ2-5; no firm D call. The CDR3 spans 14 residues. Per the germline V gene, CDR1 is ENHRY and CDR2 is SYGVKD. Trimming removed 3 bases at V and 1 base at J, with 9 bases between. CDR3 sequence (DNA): TGTGCCATCAGTGAACGCGCGGCCCAAGAGACCCAGTACTTC. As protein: CAISERAAQETQYF.

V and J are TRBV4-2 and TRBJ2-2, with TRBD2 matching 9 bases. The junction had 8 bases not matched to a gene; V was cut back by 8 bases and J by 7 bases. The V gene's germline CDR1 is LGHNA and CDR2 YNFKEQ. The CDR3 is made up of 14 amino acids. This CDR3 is CASAEREDIGELFF. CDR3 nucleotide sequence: TGTGCCAGCGCCGAGCGGGAGGATATCGGGGAGCTGTTTTTT.

CDR3 in amino acids: CASSAQGGSEAFF. DNA of the CDR3: TGTGCCAGCAGCGCCCAGGGGGGTTCTGAAGCTTTCTTT. The V and J genes are TRBV6-4 and TRBJ1-1; the match to TRBD1 covers 7 bases. J lost 6 bases, V lost 6 bases, and 7 bases had no gene match. This CDR3 is 13 amino acids long. From germline, CDR1 is MRHNA and CDR2 SNTAGT.

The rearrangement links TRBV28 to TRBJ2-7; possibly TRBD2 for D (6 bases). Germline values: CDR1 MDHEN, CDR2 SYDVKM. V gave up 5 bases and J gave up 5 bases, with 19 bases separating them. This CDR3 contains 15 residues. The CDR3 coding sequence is TGTGCCAGCAGTACCCCGGGACCCTGGAGGGACGAGCAGTACTTC. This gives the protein CASSTPGPWRDEQYF.

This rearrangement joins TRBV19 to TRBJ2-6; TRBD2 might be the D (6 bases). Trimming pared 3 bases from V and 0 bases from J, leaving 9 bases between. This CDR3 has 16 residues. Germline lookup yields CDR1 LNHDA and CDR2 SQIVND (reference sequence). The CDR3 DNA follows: TGTGCCAGTAGTATGGACTACGTCTCTGGGGCCAACGTCCTGACTTTC. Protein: CASSMDYVSGANVLTF.

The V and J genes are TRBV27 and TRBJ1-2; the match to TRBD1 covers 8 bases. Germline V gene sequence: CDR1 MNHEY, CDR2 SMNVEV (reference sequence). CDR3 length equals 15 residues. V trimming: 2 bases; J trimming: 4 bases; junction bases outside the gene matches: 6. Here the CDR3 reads CASSLGPGGGYGYTF. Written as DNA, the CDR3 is TGTGCCAGCAGTTTAGGGCCAGGGGGCGGCTATGGCTACACCTTC.

CDR3 loop: CAWSVSRTSGSTDTQYF. CDR3 nucleotides: TGTGCCTGGAGTGTATCCCGGACTAGCGGTAGCACAGATACGCAGTATTTT. This sequence joins TRBV30 and TRBJ2-3, with TRBD2 matching over 10 bases. Per germline, CDR1 GTSNPN and CDR2 SVGIG (reference sequence). The CDR3 is 17 residues long. V dropped 0 bases and J dropped 0; count of bases not matched to a gene: 6. The full variable domain, rest sourced from reference TRBV30 and TRBJ2-3, is SQTIHQWPATLVQPVGSPLSLECTVEGTSNPNLYWYRQAAGRGLQLLFYSVGIGQISSEVPQNLSASRPQDRQFILSSKKLLLSDSGFYLCAWSVSRTSGSTDTQYFGPGTRLTVL.

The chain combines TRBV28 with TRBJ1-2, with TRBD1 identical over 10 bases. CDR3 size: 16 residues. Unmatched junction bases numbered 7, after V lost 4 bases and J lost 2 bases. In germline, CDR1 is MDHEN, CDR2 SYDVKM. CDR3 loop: CASSSTGGKRNYGYTF. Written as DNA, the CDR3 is TGTGCCAGCAGTTCGACAGGGGGCAAAAGGAACTATGGCTACACCTTC.

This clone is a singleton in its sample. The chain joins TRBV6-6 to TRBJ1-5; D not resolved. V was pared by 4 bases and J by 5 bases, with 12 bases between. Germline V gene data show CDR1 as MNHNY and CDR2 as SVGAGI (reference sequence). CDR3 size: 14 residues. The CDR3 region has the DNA TGTGCCAGCAGTTTTTCCGGGAACTATCAGCCCCAGCATTTT. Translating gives CASSFSGNYQPQHF.

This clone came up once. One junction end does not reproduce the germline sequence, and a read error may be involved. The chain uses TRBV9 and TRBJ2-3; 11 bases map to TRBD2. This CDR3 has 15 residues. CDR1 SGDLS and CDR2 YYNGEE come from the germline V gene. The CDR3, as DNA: TGTGCCAGCAACGTAGCGGGAGGGCCCACAGATACGCAGTATTTT. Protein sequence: CASNVAGGPTDTQYF.

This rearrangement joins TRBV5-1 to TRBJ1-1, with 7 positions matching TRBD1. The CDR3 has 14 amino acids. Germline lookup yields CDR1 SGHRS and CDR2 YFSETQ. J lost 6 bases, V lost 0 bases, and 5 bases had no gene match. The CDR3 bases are TGCGCCAGCAGCTTGGAAGGACAGGCCCCTGAAGCTTTCTTT. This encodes CASSLEGQAPEAFF.